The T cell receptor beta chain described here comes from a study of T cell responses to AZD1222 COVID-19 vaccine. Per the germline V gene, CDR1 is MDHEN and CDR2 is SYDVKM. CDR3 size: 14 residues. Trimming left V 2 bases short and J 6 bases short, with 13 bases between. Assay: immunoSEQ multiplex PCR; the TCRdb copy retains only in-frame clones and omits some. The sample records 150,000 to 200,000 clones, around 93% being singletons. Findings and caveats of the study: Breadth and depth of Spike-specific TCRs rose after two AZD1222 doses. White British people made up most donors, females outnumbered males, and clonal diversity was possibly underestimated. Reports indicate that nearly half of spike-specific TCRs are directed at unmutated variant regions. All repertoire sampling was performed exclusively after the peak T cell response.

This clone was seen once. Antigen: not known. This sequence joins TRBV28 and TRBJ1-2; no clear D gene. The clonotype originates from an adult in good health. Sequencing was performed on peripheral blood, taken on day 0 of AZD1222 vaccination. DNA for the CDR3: TGTGCCAGCAGTTTAGGGCCCACCGGGGATGGCTACACCTTC. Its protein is CASSLGPTGDGYTF.